This TCR beta chain was recovered during a study of Ad26.COV2.S vaccination and SARS-CoV-2 variants. Study information: In the study, Ad26.COV2.S was injected intramuscularly once, or twice 56 days apart. General study points: Those who received vaccine or placebo ended up with similar non-spike TCR breadth.

V dropped 3 bases and J dropped 4; count of bases not matched to a gene: 7. The germline gives CDR1 SGHKS, CDR2 YYEKEE (reference sequence). The CDR3 is made up of 15 amino acids. Notes on this clone: No antigen is known for it.

The treatment is: roughly 20 received Ad26.COV2.S at low or high dose, single or two shots; 5 received placebo; per-sample allocation not given. Repertoires come from day 63 after the first vaccine or placebo injection. Measured with immunoSEQ multiplex PCR; TCRdb has only the in-frame clones, and not every one. The sample consists of 400,000 to 450,000 clones, 80% to 95% of them appearing once. This specimen was peripheral blood, taken in a trial of Ad26.COV2.S vaccine versus placebo. This TCR was sampled from a person aged 18 to 59 who received the Ad26.COV2.S COVID-19 vaccine or a placebo. The chain is built from TRBV5-5 and TRBJ1-2; 9 bases align to TRBD1. In nucleotides, the CDR3 is TGTGCCAGCAGCTACGGACAGGGGAGGACCTATGGCTACACCTTC. As protein: CASSYGQGRTYGYTF.